This TCR beta chain was found in a study of OX40 agonist ivuxolimab in advanced cancers. Study overall: Patients received ivuxolimab, an intravenous treatment, every 2 weeks at 0.01 to 10 mg/kg. Findings of the study overall: The authors also found low normalized T-cell clonal expansion in some nonresponders.

As for this clone: Its antigen is unidentified.

TCRdb's copy holds only in-frame clones and misses some; the assay was immunoSEQ multiplex PCR. The table shows just over 20,000 clones, with under 80% occurring only once. CDR3 length: 14 amino acids. V lost 6 bases and J lost 5; bases outside the gene matches: 5. From germline, CDR1 is MNHEY and CDR2 SVGAGI. It was autoimmune disease history or systemic immunosuppression that excluded patients. This chain links TRBV6-5 with TRBJ1-5, with 9 bases identical to TRBD1. Sample: CD4+ or CD8+ T cells sorted from blood, taken in a trial of the OX40 agonist ivuxolimab. The clonotype comes from an adult with an advanced solid tumor such as melanoma, head and neck, liver or kidney cancer. The CDR3 sequence: CASRTTGGDQPQHF. CDR3 sequence (DNA): TGTGCCAGCAGGACGACAGGGGGAGATCAGCCCCAGCATTTT.